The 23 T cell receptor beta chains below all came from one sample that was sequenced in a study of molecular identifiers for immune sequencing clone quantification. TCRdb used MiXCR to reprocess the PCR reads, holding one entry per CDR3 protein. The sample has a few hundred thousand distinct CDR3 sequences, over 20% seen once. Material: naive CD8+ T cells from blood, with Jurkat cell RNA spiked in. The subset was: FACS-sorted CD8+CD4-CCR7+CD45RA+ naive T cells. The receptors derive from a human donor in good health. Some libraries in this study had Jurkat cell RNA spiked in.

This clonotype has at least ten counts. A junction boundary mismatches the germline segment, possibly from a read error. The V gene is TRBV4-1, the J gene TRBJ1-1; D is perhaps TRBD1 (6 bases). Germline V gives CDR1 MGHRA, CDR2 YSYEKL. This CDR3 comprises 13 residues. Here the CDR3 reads CASSPRGSTEAFF. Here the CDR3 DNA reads TGTGCCAGCAGCCCCAGGGGCTCCACTGAAGCTTTCTTT.

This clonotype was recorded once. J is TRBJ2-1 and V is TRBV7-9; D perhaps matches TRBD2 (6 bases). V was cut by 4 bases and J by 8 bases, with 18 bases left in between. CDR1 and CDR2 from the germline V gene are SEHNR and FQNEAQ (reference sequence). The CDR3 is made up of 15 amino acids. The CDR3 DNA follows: TGTGCCAGCAGCTCCACCTCTAGTAGCGGACATGAGCAGTTCTTC. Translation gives CASSSTSSSGHEQFF. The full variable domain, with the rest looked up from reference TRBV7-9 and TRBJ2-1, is DTGVSQNPRHKITKRGQNVTFRCDPISEHNRLYWYRQTLGQGPEFLTYFQNEAQLEKSRLLSDRFSAERPKGSFSTLEIQRTEQGDSAMYLCASSSTSSSGHEQFFGPGTRLTVL.

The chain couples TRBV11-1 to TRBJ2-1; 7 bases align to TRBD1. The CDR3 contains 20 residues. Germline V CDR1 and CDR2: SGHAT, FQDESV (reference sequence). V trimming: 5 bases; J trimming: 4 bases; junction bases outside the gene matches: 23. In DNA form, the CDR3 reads TGTGCCAGCAGCAATGCCCAGGGGGTGGGAAGGGAGCTCGGGTACAATGAGCAGTTCTTC. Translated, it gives CASSNAQGVGRELGYNEQFF. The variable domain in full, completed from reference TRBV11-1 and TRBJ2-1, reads EAEVAQSPRYKITEKSQAVAFWCDPISGHATLYWYRQILGQGPELLVQFQDESVVDDSQLPKDRFSAERLKGVDSTLKIQPAELGDSAMYLCASSNAQGVGRELGYNEQFFGPGTRLTVL.

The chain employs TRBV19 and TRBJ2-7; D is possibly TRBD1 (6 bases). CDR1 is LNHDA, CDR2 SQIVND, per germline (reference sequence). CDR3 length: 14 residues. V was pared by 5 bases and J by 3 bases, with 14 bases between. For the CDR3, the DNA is TGTGCCAGTAGTCCGGGACAAAAAAGCTACGAGCAGTACTTC. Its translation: CASSPGQKSYEQYF.

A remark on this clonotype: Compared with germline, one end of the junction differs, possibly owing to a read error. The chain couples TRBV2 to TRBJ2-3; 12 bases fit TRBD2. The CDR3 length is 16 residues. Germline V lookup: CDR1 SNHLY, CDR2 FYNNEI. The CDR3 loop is CAGSDRTSGVADTQYF. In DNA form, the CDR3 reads TGTGCCGGCAGTGATCGGACTAGCGGGGTAGCAGATACGCAGTATTTT.

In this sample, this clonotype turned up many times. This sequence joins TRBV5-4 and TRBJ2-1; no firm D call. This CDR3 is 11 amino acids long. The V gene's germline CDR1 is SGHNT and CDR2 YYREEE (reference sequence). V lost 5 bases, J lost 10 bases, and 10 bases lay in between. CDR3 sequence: CASRFGEEQFF. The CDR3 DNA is TGTGCCAGCAGGTTTGGAGAGGAGCAGTTCTTC.

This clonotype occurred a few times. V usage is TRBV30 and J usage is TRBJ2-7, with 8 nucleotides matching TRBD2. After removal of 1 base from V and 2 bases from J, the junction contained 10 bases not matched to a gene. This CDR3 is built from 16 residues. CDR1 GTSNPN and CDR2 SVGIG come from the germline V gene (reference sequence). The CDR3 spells CAWSARRGLAAYEQYF. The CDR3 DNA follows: TGTGCCTGGAGTGCCAGACGCGGACTAGCAGCCTACGAGCAGTACTTC.

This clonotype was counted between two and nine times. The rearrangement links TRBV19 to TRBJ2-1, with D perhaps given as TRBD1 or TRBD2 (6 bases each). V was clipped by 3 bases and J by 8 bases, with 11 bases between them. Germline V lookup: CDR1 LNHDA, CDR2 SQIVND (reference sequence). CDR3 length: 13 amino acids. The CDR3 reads CASSIWGADEQFF. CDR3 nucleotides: TGTGCCAGTAGTATCTGGGGGGCCGATGAGCAGTTCTTC.

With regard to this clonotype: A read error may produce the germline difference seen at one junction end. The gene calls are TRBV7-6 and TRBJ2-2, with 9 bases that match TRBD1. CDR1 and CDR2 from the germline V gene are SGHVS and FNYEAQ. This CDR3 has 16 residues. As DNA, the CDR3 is TGTGCCAGCAGCCCGGACAGGGGCGCAAACACCGGGGAGCTGCTTTTT. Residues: CASSPDRGANTGELLF.

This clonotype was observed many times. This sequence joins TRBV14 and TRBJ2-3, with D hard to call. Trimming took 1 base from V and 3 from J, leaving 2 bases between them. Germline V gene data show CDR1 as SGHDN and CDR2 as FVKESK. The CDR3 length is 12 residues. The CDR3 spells CASSQATDTQYF. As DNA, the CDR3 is TGTGCCAGCAGCCAAGCGACAGATACGCAGTATTTT.

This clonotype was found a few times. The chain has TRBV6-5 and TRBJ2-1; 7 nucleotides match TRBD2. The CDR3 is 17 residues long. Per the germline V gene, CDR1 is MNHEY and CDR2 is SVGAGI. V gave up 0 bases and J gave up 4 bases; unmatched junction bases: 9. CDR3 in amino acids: CASSYSIGDYSYNEQFF. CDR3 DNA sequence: TGTGCCAGCAGTTACTCGATAGGGGACTACAGTTACAATGAGCAGTTCTTC.

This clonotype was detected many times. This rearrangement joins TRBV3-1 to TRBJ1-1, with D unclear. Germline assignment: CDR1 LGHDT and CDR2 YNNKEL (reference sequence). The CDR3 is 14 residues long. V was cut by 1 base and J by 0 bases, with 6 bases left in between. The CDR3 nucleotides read TGTGCCAGCAGCCAAGTAAGGCTGAACACTGAAGCTTTCTTT. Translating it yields CASSQVRLNTEAFF.

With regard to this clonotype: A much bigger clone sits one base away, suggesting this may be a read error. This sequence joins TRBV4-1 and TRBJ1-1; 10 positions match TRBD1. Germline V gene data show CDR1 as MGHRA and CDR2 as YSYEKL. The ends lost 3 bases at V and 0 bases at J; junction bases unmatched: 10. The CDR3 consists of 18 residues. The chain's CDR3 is CASSHSTDRGAMNTEAFF. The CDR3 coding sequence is TGCGCCAGCAGCCACTCCACGGACAGGGGGGCCATGAACACTGAAGCTTTCTTT.

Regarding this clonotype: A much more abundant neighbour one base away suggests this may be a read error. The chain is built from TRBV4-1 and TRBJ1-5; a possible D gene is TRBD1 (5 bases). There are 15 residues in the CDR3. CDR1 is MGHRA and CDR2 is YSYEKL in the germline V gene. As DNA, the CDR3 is TGCACCAGCAGCCCCGGGACCGAAAGCAATCAGCCCCAGCATTTT. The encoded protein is CTSSPGTESNQPQHF.

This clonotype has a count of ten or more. The CDR3 is CASSLLRDEAFF. As DNA, the CDR3 is TGTGCCAGCAGCTTGCTCCGGGATGAAGCTTTCTTT. This chain links TRBV5-6 with TRBJ1-1; no clear D. V was clipped by 1 base and J by 7 bases, with 8 bases between them. This CDR3 has 12 residues. Germline-derived CDR1 and CDR2 are SGHDT and YYEEEE.

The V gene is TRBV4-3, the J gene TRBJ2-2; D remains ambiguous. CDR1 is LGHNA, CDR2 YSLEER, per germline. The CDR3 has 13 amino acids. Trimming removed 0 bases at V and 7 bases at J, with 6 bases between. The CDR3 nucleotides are TGCGCCAGCAGCCAAGATCCTCTCGGGGAGCTGTTTTTT. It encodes CASSQDPLGELFF.

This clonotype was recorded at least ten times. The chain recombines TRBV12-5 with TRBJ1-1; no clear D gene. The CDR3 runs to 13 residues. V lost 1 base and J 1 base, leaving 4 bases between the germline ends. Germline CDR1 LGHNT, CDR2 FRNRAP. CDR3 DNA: TGTGCTAGTGGTTTGGACACGAACACTGAAGCTTTCTTT. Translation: CASGLDTNTEAFF.

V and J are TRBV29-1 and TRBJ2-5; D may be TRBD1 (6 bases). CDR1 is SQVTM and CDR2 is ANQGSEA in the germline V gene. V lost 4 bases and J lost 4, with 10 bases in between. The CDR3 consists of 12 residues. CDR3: CSVVGRGETQYF. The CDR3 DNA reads TGCAGCGTTGTTGGCAGGGGAGAGACCCAGTACTTC.

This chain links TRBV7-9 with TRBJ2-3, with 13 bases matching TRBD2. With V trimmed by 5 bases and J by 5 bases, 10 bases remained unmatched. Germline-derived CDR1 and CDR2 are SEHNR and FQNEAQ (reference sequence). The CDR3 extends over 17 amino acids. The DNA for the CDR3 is TGTGCCAGCAGCCCTAGACTAGCGGGAGGTCCAAGAGATACGCAGTATTTT. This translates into CASSPRLAGGPRDTQYF.

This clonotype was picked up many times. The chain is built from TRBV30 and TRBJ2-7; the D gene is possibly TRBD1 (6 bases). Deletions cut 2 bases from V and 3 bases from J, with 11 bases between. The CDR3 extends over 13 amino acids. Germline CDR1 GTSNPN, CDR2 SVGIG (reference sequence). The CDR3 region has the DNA TGTGCCTGGAGTTTCAGCAGGGGCTACGAGCAGTACTTC. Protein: CAWSFSRGYEQYF.

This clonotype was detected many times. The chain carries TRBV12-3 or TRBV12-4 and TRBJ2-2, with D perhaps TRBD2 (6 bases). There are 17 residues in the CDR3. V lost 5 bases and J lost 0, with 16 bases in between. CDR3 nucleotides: TGTGCCAGCAGTCCAGAATTGGGGGGTACGAACACCGGGGAGCTGTTTTTT. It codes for CASSPELGGTNTGELFF.

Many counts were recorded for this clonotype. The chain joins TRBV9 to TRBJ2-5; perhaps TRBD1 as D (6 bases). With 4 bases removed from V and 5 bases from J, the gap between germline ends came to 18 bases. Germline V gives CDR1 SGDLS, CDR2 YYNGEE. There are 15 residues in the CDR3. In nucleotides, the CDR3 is TGTGCCAGCAGCTCCGGGGCAGGGGCCTTGGAGACCCAGTACTTC. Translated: CASSSGAGALETQYF.

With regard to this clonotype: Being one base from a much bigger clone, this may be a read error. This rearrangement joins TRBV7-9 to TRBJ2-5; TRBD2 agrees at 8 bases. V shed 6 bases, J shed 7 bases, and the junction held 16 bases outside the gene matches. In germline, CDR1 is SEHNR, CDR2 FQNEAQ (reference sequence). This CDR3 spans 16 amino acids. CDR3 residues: CASSFTSGPLPGTQYF. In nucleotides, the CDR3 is TGTGCCAGCAGTTTCACTAGCGGACCCCTTCCGGGGACCCAGTACTTC.